The 6 T cell receptor beta chains listed next were all sequenced from one sample in a study of PD-1 blockade in mismatch repair-deficient tumors. This sample's time point: roughly ten-day in vitro stimulation with candidate mutation-associated neoantigen peptide 1. These receptors lack a known antigen. TCRdb's table, derived via immunoSEQ multiplex PCR, lists solely in-frame clones and lacks some. The table records about 9,200 clones, roughly 90% of them present only once. This specimen was cells cultured in vitro, taken from a patient treated with pembrolizumab. The origin of the receptors is an adult with mismatch repair-deficient cancer.

The J gene is TRBJ2-7, the V gene TRBV27; D remains unclear. The CDR3 is 13 residues long. With 5 bases removed from V and 4 bases from J, the gap between germline ends came to 12 bases. Germline CDR1 and CDR2: MNHEY and SMNVEV (reference sequence). The CDR3 coding sequence is TGTGCCAGCAGTCCCATTGATAATTACGAGCAGTACTTC. Translation gives CASSPIDNYEQYF.

The chain employs TRBV7-3 and TRBJ2-7; a weak D match, TRBD1 (5 bases). V lost 2 bases, J lost 3 bases, and 11 bases lay in between. CDR1 SGHTA and CDR2 FQGTGA come from the germline V gene. This CDR3 is 14 amino acids long. In DNA, the CDR3 is TGTGCCAGCAGCTTACAGGGTTCGGGCTACGAGCAGTACTTC. Residues: CASSLQGSGYEQYF.

This chain joins TRBV7-2 and TRBJ1-6; D is undetermined. The V gene lost 3 bases and the J gene lost 9 bases, with 6 bases spanning the gap. CDR3 length equals 12 residues. The germline CDR1 and CDR2 sequences are SGHTA and FQGNSA. The CDR3 sequence is CASSLGGSPLHF. The CDR3 nucleotides read TGTGCCAGCAGCTTGGGAGGTTCACCCCTCCACTTT. The whole variable domain, remainder taken from reference TRBV7-2 and TRBJ1-6, is GAGVSQSPSNKVTEKGKDVELRCDPISGHTALYWYRQSLGQGLEFLIYFQGNSAPDKSGLPSDRFSAERTGGSVSTLTIQRTQQEDSAVYLCASSLGGSPLHFGNGTRLTVT.

This clone occurred a few times. V gene TRBV7-7 combines with J gene TRBJ2-1; 7 bases map to TRBD2. The CDR3 covers 16 residues. V was clipped by 4 bases and J by 6 bases; unmatched bases: 12. Per the germline V gene, CDR1 is SSHAT and CDR2 is FNYEAQ (reference sequence). The CDR3 DNA reads TGTGCCAGCAGCTCGCGGGACTACCTAAACATCAATGAGCAGTTCTTC. Translated, it gives CASSSRDYLNINEQFF.

The V call is TRBV10-3, the J call TRBJ2-7; D ambiguous. Germline-derived CDR1 and CDR2 are ENHRY and SYGVKD. This CDR3 comprises 15 residues. V lost 0 bases, J lost 3 bases, and 12 bases lay in between. The CDR3 here is CAISESIRNYYEQYF. As DNA, the CDR3 is TGTGCCATCAGTGAGTCGATCAGGAACTACTACGAGCAGTACTTC.

The rearrangement links TRBV5-4 to TRBJ2-5, with 7 bases matching TRBD2. The germline V gene has CDR1 SGHNT and CDR2 YYREEE (reference sequence). The V gene end was trimmed by 2 bases and the J gene end by 5 bases; junction bases not matched to a gene: 9. There are 15 residues in the CDR3. Here the CDR3 reads CASSFAGAELETQYF. The CDR3 coding sequence is TGTGCCAGCAGCTTCGCGGGAGCTGAGCTGGAGACCCAGTACTTC.